This T cell receptor beta chain was sequenced for a study of T cells in Graves' hyperthyroidism and ophthalmopathy. Regarding the study as a whole: In the analysis, a 13 V-J model separated ophthalmopathy from stable hyperthyroidism. In the blood, most expanded thyroid clonotypes above 0.001 appeared as well. Ophthalmopathy was model-predicted a median roughly 6.3 months pre-onset.

Clinical symptoms, serum thyroxine and TRAb, thyroid ultrasound and orbital computed tomography together formed the diagnostic basis. Amplification yielded TCR beta CDR3 regions, with RNA transcripts as the source. The HTBI set primed first-round TCR CDR3 RT-PCR. Via MiXCR, TCRdb re-called the multiplex PCR reads, giving one row per CDR3 protein. The sample consists of about 640,000 distinct CDR3 sequences, 20% to 25% of them appearing once. There are a few counts of this clonotype. Its antigen is not known. V shed 2 bases and J shed 3 bases, with 17 bases lying between them. Germline V gene data show CDR1 as SGHVS and CDR2 as FQNEAQ. This CDR3 comprises 17 residues.

The J gene is TRBJ1-5, the V gene TRBV7-8; tentatively, D is TRBD1 (5 bases). The sample comprised blood. This TCR was recovered from a man younger than 40 with Graves' ophthalmopathy. In nucleotides, the CDR3 is TGTGCCAGCAGCTTAAGGGGCGGGCAGCCGAACAATCAGCCCCAGCATTTT. Translation gives CASSLRGGQPNNQPQHF.